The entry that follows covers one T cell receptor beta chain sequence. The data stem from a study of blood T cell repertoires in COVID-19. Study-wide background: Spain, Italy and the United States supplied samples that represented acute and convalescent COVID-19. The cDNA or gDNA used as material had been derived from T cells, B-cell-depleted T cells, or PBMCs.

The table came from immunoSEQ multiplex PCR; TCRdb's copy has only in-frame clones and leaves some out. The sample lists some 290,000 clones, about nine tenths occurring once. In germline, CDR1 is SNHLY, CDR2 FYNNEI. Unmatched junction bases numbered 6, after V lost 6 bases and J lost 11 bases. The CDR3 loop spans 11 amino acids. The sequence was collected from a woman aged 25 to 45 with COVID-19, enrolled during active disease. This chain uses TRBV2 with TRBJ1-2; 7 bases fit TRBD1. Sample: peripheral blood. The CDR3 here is CASSQDRSYTF. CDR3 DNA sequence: TGTGCCAGCAGCCAGGACAGGAGTTACACCTTC. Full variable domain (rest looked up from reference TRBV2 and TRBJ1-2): EPEVTQTPSHQVTQMGQEVILRCVPISNHLYFYWYRQILGQKVEFLVSFYNNEISEKSEIFDDQFSVERPDGSNFTLKIRSTKLEDSAMYFCASSQDRSYTFGSGTRLTVV.